This TCR beta chain was captured in a study of blood T cells in healthy people across ages. A second 7 to 11 cycle PCR used barcoded and J-beta primers. A template-switch adaptor with 12 random nucleotides tagged each cDNA molecule. In TCRdb, the 5' RACE reads were re-called with MiXCR into one record per CDR3 protein. This table has about 1.5 million distinct CDR3 sequences, roughly 40% appearing once. Regarding the study as a whole: Donor CMV status was unknown, possibly confounding expanded clonotype changes. Across the age range, TCR beta diversity per million T cells fell in a roughly linear way.

As concerns this clonotype: What it binds is unknown.

With 2 bases removed from V and 4 bases from J, the gap between germline ends came to 11 bases. Germline CDR1 and CDR2: SEHNR and FQNEAQ (reference sequence). The CDR3 loop spans 14 amino acids. The study isolated at least 6 million PBMCs from each sample. Source material: blood. This chain uses TRBV7-9 with TRBJ1-1; the D is unclear. This clonotype was sampled from a woman younger than 35 in good health. The CDR3 loop reads CASSLYIITTEAFF. CDR3 sequence (DNA): TGTGCCAGCAGCTTATATATAATCACCACTGAAGCTTTCTTT.